These T cell receptor beta chains were read from a single sample in a study of T cell changes during pregnancy in multiple sclerosis. Clones were read by immunoSEQ multiplex PCR, and TCRdb kept only the in-frame ones, dropping some. The table includes almost 55,000 clones, about 92% detected once. The source was CD8+ T cells from peripheral blood mononuclear cells, collected before pregnancy. Every receptor here comes from a female donor with multiple sclerosis, enrolled in a pregnancy study. Each CDR3 is given with its conserved first and last residue. D genes are given only for firm matches. Clone size is shown for a subset of rows, as once, few, many or a class of expanded clone.

clone_size j_call v_call d_call cdr3_nt cdr3_aa
- TRBJ2-5 TRBV27 - TGTGCCAGCAGTGGACAGCCACCTAAGACCCAGTACTTC CASSGQPPKTQYF
once TRBJ2-7 TRBV5-4 TRBD1 TGTGCCAGCAGCGGCCAACAGGGGTTCCCCTACGAGCAGTACTTC CASSGQQGFPYEQYF
- TRBJ2-5 TRBV6-5 TRBD2 TGTGCCAGCAGTTACCATAGCGGGGAGACCCAGTACTTC CASSYHSGETQYF
- TRBJ2-1 TRBV9 TRBD1 TGTGCCAGCAGCGTAGGCCCTTCAGGGGGCGCGGGCTCCTACAATGAGCAGTTCTTC CASSVGPSGGAGSYNEQFF
- TRBJ2-1 TRBV14 TRBD2 TGTGCCAGCAGCCAGGAGGGACTAGCGGTAGACAATGAGCAGTTCTTC CASSQEGLAVDNEQFF
- TRBJ2-7 TRBV29-1 - TGCAGCGTTGAGGCGGGGAACTCCTACGAGCAGTACTTC CSVEAGNSYEQYF
- TRBJ1-5 TRBV6-6 TRBD1 TGTGCCAGCAGTTACTCGGGACAGAACCCTGGTGAGCCCCAGCATTTT CASSYSGQNPGEPQHF
- TRBJ2-3 TRBV14 TRBD2 TGTGCCAGCAGCCAAGGTCCTAGCGGGGACACAGATACGCAGTATTTT CASSQGPSGDTDTQYF
- TRBJ1-1 TRBV2 TRBD1 TGTGCCAGCAGCTGGGACAGGGGCGTCGACACTGAAGCTTTCTTT CASSWDRGVDTEAFF
- TRBJ2-5 TRBV7-9 TRBD2 TGTGCCAGCAGCCATCAGGAGACACTAGCGACGCAAGAGACCCAGTACTTC CASSHQETLATQETQYF
- TRBJ1-4 TRBV27 - TGTGCCAGCAGTTCCCTGGCCAGAACTAATGAAAAACTGTTTTTT CASSSLARTNEKLFF
- TRBJ1-5 TRBV27 - TGTGCCAGCAGTTATGGGCTCGTAAAACAGCCCCAGCATTTT CASSYGLVKQPQHF
- TRBJ2-7 TRBV7-6 TRBD1 TGTGCCAGCAGTCTACTGGGAAGGGGGCAAAGTGAAGGGCAGTACTTC CASSLLGRGQSEGQYF
once TRBJ1-5 TRBV4-3 - TGCGCCAGCAGCCACTCCCAGGGTTATCAGCCCCAGCATTTT CASSHSQGYQPQHF
- TRBJ2-5 TRBV7-6 TRBD2 TGTGCCAACAGCTTTCCTAGCGGGGGGCCCCACCAAGAGACCCAGTACTTC CANSFPSGGPHQETQYF
- TRBJ2-1 TRBV7-8 TRBD1 TGTGCCAGCAGCGTAGGACAGGGGGCGTGGGGTGAGCAGTTCTTC CASSVGQGAWGEQFF
- TRBJ2-1 TRBV10-3 - TGTGCCATCAGTGAGTCGCAGCGGACTGGCCCCTACAATGAGCAGTTCTTC CAISESQRTGPYNEQFF
- TRBJ1-1 TRBV29-1 - TGCAGCGTGGGAGAGACGAACACTGAAGCTTTCTTT CSVGETNTEAFF
- TRBJ1-1 TRBV9 TRBD1 TGTGCCAGCAGCGTAGTCCCCCAGGGGGCCACTGAAGCTTTCTTT CASSVVPQGATEAFF
- TRBJ2-3 TRBV6-4 TRBD2 TGTGCCAGCAGTGACTCTAGGAGCGGGGGAGGAGCAGATACGCAGTATTTT CASSDSRSGGGADTQYF